The clone carrying this T cell receptor (beta chain) occurred many times. This entry belongs to a study of T-cell reconstitution after alpha-beta-depleted transplantation in children. With 1 base clipped from V and 8 bases from J, the junction kept 3 bases outside the gene matches. The germline V gene encodes CDR1 SQVTM and CDR2 ANQGSEA. The CDR3 consists of 12 residues. Unique molecular identifiers tagged the TCRbeta library. TCRdb re-derived calls from the PCR reads in MiXCR, one entry per CDR3 protein. Among some 600,000 distinct CDR3 sequences, around a sixth were seen once, and the ten largest hold 0.8% to 1.1%.

The material sequenced was PBMCs from the stem cell graft donor, taken from the stem cell graft. The V gene is TRBV29-1, the J gene TRBJ1-2; 8 bases line up with TRBD1. This TCR was sampled from a human donor who donated a stem cell graft to a child with acute myeloid leukemia. The CDR3 DNA reads as TGCAGCGTTGAAGGACAGGGGCCCGGCTACACCTTC. It encodes CSVEGQGPGYTF.